Described below is a single T cell receptor beta chain sequence and its context. Its antigen is currently unknown. This record comes from a study of CD8 T cells in Susac syndrome. As for the study in general: The sequenced Susac syndrome patients included five or six who had clinically active disease and about 8 who were in remission.

TEMRA cells were FACS-enriched, while CD8+ and CD4+ T cells were negatively isolated. General study results and limits: There were approximately 15 Susac-specific public clones in total CD8+ repertoires and five in CD8+ TEMRA repertoires. Clonal expansion of CD8+ cells in Susac peaked in TEMRA cells (and in active patients).

The RNA, about 0.45 to 1 ug, was put through reverse transcription using random hexamers. TCRdb independently ran MiXCR on the immunoSEQ multiplex PCR reads; one entry per CDR3 protein. Among 85,000 to 130,000 distinct CDR3 sequences listed, approximately 94% were seen once. From germline, CDR1 is SGHDN and CDR2 FVKESK. The CDR3 has 14 residues. Trimming pared 4 bases from V and 5 bases from J, leaving 14 bases between. The sequenced sample was CD8+ T cells from PBMCs. The sequence came from a human donor with Susac syndrome. The rearrangement joins TRBV14 to TRBJ2-5; D is ambiguous. CDR3 residues: CASSPSHHEETQYF. CDR3 DNA: TGTGCCAGCAGCCCCTCACATCACGAGGAGACCCAGTACTTC.